The 10 T cell receptor beta chains presented below share a single source sample, sequenced in a study of blood T cell repertoires in COVID-19. The method was immunoSEQ multiplex PCR; TCRdb's version includes in-frame clones alone and lacks a portion of them. Of fewer than 450,000 clones listed, more than 70% are singletons. The specimen sequenced was PBMCs or T cells enriched from blood (not recorded which). The origin of the receptors is a woman under 30 who had recovered from COVID-19.

V is TRBV9 and J is TRBJ2-3; 7 bases line up with TRBD1. This CDR3 spans 12 amino acids. CDR1 SGDLS and CDR2 YYNGEE come from the germline V gene. The J segment lost 10 bases and the V segment lost 4 bases, leaving 6 bases of the junction unmatched. The CDR3 DNA follows: TGTGCCAGCAGCTTCACAGGGGATGCGCAGTATTTT. Translated, it gives CASSFTGDAQYF.

The chain combines TRBV20-1 with TRBJ1-4, with D tentatively TRBD1 (5 bases). From germline, CDR1 is DFQATT and CDR2 SNEGSKA (reference sequence). The CDR3 has 11 amino acids. V lost 6 bases and J 5 bases, leaving 7 bases between the germline ends. The chain's CDR3 is CSAKGNEKLFF. CDR3 bases: TGCAGTGCCAAGGGGAATGAAAAACTGTTTTTT.

In this sample, this clone turned up once. CDR3 nucleotides: TGTGCCAGCAGCTTGTCGGGAGGTAATCCCTACGAGCAGTACTTC. Amino acid sequence: CASSLSGGNPYEQYF. This chain connects TRBV5-8 to TRBJ2-7; 7 bases are shared with TRBD2. Germline CDR1 is SGHTS and CDR2 is YDEGEE. Unmatched junction bases numbered 6, after V lost 1 base and J lost 2 bases. CDR3 size: 15 residues.

This sequence joins TRBV5-1 and TRBJ1-2; D is perhaps TRBD1 (6 bases). Trimming took off 2 bases at V and 4 bases at J, with 12 bases between the two ends. The CDR3 runs to 14 residues. Germline V lookup: CDR1 SGHRS, CDR2 YFSETQ. CDR3 nucleotides: TGCGCCAGCAGCTTCGAGGGGGTGGGCTATGGCTACACCTTC. It specifies CASSFEGVGYGYTF.

The V and J genes are TRBV6-5 and TRBJ2-7, with a possible D match to TRBD1 (6 bases). Germline CDR1 reads MNHEY; CDR2 reads SVGAGI. The CDR3 spans 14 residues. With 5 bases removed from V and 2 bases from J, the gap between germline ends came to 13 bases. The CDR3 DNA reads TGTGCCAGCAGTCCCAGGGGTGCCCCCTACGAGCAGTACTTC. It is translated as CASSPRGAPYEQYF.

The rearrangement links TRBV28 to TRBJ2-5, with 8 nucleotides matching TRBD1. V lost 4 bases and J lost 4; bases outside the gene matches: 2. The CDR3 runs 13 residues. Germline assignment: CDR1 MDHEN and CDR2 SYDVKM. CDR3 region: CASSWTGLETQYF. The DNA of the CDR3 is TGTGCCAGCAGTTGGACAGGGTTAGAGACCCAGTACTTC.

This sequence joins TRBV6-5 and TRBJ2-2, with 9 bases that match TRBD1. Unmatched junction bases numbered 0, after V lost 0 bases and J lost 7 bases. The CDR3 contains 14 residues. The germline gives CDR1 MNHEY, CDR2 SVGAGI. Here the CDR3 DNA reads TGTGCCAGCAGTTACTCGGACAGGGGCGGGGAGCTGTTTTTT. The encoded protein is CASSYSDRGGELFF.

The chain links TRBV9 to TRBJ2-6; 8 bases map to TRBD1. V lost 3 bases and J lost 15; bases outside the gene matches: 11. Per the germline V gene, CDR1 is SGDLS and CDR2 is YYNGEE. The CDR3 runs 14 residues. The CDR3 DNA is TGTGCCAGCAGCGGGCTGGGACAGGCGTCGGGCCTGACTTTC. It codes for CASSGLGQASGLTF.

V and J are TRBV19 and TRBJ2-1, with a tentative D call TRBD1 (5 bases). This CDR3 has 17 amino acids. Trimming removed 2 bases at V and 5 bases at J, with 19 bases between. Per germline, CDR1 LNHDA and CDR2 SQIVND (reference sequence). The CDR3 region has the DNA TGTGCCAGTAGTATATTCGGTGGGCCAGGGCCAAACAATGAGCAGTTCTTC. Its protein product is CASSIFGGPGPNNEQFF.

V is TRBV19 and J is TRBJ1-6; D gene unclear. Trimming cost V 4 bases and J 8 bases, with 15 bases left between them. CDR1 is LNHDA, CDR2 SQIVND, per germline (reference sequence). This CDR3 is built from 15 residues. The CDR3 DNA follows: TGTGCCAGTAGTAAGGCGGTCAGAGAGGATTCACCCCTCCACTTT. It specifies CASSKAVREDSPLHF.